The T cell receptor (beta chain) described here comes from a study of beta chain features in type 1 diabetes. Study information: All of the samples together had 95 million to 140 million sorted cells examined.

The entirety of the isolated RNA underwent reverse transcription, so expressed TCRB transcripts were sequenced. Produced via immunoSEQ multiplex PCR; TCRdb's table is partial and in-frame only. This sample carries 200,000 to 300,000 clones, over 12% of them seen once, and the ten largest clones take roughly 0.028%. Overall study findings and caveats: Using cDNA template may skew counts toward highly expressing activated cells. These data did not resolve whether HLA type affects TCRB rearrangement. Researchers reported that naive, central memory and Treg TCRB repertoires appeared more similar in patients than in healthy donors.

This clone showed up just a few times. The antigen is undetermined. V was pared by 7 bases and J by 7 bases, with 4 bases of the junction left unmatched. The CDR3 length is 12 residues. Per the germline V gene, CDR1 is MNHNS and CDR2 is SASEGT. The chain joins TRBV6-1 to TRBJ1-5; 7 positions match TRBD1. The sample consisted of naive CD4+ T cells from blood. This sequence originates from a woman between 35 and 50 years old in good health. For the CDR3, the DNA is TGTGCCAGCATAGACAGGGCGCAGCCCCAGCATTTT. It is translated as CASIDRAQPQHF.